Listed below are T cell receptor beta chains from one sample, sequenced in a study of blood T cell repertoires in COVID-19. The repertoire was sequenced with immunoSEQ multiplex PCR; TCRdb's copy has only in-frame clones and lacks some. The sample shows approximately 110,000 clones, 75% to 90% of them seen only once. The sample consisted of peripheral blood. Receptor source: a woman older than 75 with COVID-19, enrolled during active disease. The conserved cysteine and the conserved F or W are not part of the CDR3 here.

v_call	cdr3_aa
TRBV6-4	ASRTTATGVGELF
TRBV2	ASSEGYGTKN
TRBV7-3	ASSRRTATDTQY
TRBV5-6	ASSIGQGGTGELF
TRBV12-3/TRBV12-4	ASRPSGTDTQY
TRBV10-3	AISESTLNTEAF
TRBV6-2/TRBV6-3	ASSHMNTEAF
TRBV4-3	ASSQESQGWGGDIQY
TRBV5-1	ASSLEGEQF
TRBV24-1	ATSDSIQGPSYNEQF
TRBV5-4	ASSPGTPAEKLF
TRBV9	ASSSGGADQPQH
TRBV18	ASSPSTGLYGYT
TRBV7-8	ASSLGGGLGTEAF